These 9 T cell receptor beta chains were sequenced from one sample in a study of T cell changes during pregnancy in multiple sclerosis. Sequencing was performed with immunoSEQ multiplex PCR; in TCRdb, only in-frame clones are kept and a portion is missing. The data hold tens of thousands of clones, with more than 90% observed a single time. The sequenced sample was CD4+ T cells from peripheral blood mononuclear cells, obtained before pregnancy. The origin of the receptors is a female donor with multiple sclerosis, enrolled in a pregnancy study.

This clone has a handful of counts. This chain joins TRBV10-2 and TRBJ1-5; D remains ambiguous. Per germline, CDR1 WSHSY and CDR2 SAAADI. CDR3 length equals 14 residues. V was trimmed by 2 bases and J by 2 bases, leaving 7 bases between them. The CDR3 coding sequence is TGCGCCAGCAGTGAGACAGTGGGCAATCAGCCCCAGCATTTT. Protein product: CASSETVGNQPQHF.

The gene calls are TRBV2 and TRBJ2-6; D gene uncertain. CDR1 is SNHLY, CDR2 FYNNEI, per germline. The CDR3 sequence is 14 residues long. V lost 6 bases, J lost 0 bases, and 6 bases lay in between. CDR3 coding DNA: TGTGCCAGCAGGGCAAACTCTGGGGCCAACGTCCTGACTTTC. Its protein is CASRANSGANVLTF.

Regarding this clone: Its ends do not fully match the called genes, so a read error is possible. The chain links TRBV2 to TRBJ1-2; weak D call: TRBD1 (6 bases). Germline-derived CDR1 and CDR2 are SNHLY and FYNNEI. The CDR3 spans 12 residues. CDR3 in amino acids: CASSATGRPSAF. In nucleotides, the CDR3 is TGTGCCAGCAGTGCAACAGGGAGACCGTCCGCCTTC.

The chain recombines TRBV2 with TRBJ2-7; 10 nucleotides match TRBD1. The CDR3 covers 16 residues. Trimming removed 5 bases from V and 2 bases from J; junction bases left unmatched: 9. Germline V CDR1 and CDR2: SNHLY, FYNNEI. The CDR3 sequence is CASSPTGGFLPYEQYF. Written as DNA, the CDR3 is TGTGCCAGCAGTCCGACAGGGGGCTTCCTCCCCTACGAGCAGTACTTC.

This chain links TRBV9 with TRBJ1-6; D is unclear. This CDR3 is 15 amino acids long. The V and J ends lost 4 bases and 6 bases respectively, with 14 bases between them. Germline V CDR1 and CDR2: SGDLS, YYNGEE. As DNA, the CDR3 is TGTGCCAGCAGCTTTGGCGGGAACAGTAATTCACCCCTCCACTTT. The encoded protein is CASSFGGNSNSPLHF.

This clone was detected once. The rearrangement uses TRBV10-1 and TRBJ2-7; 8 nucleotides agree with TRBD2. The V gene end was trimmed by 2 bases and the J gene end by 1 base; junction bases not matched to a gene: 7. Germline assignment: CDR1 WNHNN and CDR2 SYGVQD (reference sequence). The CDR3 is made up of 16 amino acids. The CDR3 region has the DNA TGCGCCAGCAGTGAGGGGCGGGGGGCCGGGTCCTACGAGCAGTACTTC. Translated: CASSEGRGAGSYEQYF.

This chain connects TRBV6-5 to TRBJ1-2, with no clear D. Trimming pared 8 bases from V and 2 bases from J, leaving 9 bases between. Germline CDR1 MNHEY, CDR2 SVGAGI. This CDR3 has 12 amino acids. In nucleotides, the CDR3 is TGTGCCAGCTGGAGTTTAAACTATGGCTACACCTTC. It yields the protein CASWSLNYGYTF.

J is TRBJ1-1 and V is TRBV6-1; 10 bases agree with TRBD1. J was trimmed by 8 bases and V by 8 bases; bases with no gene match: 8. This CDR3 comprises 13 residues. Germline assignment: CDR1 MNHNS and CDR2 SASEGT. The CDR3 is CASSRDRGTEAFF. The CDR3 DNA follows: TGTGCCAGCTCTCGGGACAGGGGTACCGAAGCTTTCTTT.

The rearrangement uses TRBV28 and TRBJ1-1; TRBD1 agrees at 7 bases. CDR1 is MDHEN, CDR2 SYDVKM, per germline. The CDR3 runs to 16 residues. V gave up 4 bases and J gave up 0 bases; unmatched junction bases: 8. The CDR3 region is CASSSHRGLVNTEAFF. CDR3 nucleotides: TGTGCCAGCAGTTCCCACAGGGGACTGGTGAACACTGAAGCTTTCTTT.